These T cell receptor beta chains were read from a single sample in a study of blood T cell repertoires in COVID-19. Generated by immunoSEQ multiplex PCR, the TCRdb table keeps only in-frame clones and is missing some. The data contain 25,000 to 35,000 clones, 90% of them singletons. The sequenced material came from peripheral blood. These receptors originate from a man between 60 and 70 years old with active COVID-19. CDR3s include the opening cysteine and the closing phenylalanine or tryptophan. Each record gives: CDR3 length, clone size, J gene, D gene, V gene, CDR3 protein, CDR3 DNA. D genes are given only for firm matches. Size is stated for part of the rows, as once, few or many counts, or as a class when the clone is expanded.

12 . TRBJ2-3 . TRBV7-9 CASSSSGDTQYF .
17 . TRBJ2-3 . TRBV6-1 CASSATLNGLTTDTQYF TGTGCCAGCAGTGCTACCTTAAACGGACTCACCACAGATACGCAGTATTTT
14 few TRBJ1-2 . TRBV30 CAWTAGRRNYGYTF TGTGCCTGGACCGCGGGGAGGCGGAACTATGGCTACACCTTC
17 . TRBJ1-2 . TRBV4-3 CASSQDITKETNYGYTF TGCGCCAGCAGCCAAGATATCACAAAAGAAACTAACTATGGCTACACCTTC
15 . TRBJ2-1 TRBD2 TRBV19 CASSSTSGPYNEQFF TGTGCCAGTAGTAGTACTAGCGGCCCCTACAATGAGCAGTTCTTC
13 . TRBJ2-5 TRBD2 TRBV12-3/TRBV12-4 CASRGTIQESQYF TGTGCCAGCCGAGGGACTATCCAAGAGAGCCAGTACTTC
14 . TRBJ1-4 . TRBV5-1 CASSWGTSNEKLFF TGCGCCAGCAGCTGGGGGACTTCTAATGAAAAACTGTTTTTT
15 . TRBJ2-1 TRBD2 TRBV3-1/TRBV3-2 CASGGERASYNEQFF TGTGCCAGCGGGGGGGAGAGGGCCTCCTACAATGAGCAGTTCTTC
15 once TRBJ1-6 TRBD1 TRBV5-4 CASSGGDRVSSPLHF TGTGCCAGCAGCGGGGGGGACAGGGTTTCTTCACCCCTCCACTTT
14 . TRBJ2-5 . TRBV11-1 CASSLGPDIRTQYF TGTGCCAGCAGCTTAGGCCCGGACATCCGAACCCAGTACTTC
16 . TRBJ2-1 TRBD2 TRBV19 CASIWRGGTSTNEQFF TGTGCCAGTATTTGGCGAGGGGGGACTAGCACCAATGAGCAGTTCTTC
15 . TRBJ1-2 . TRBV5-1 CASSLGVGDIAGYTF TGCGCCAGCAGCTTAGGAGTGGGGGACATAGCTGGCTACACCTTC
12 . TRBJ1-2 . TRBV6-5 CASSPGSYGYTF TGTGCCAGCAGTCCCGGGTCTTATGGCTACACCTTC
11 medium-sized TRBJ1-5 TRBD1 TRBV19 CASGTGAPQHF TGTGCCAGCGGGACAGGGGCACCCCAGCATTTT
16 . TRBJ2-1 TRBD2 TRBV6-6 CASRSGTSSIYNEQFF TGTGCCAGCAGGTCCGGGACTAGCTCTATTTACAATGAGCAGTTCTTC
16 few TRBJ2-2 TRBD1 TRBV7-2 CASSLRTGVGVGELFF TGTGCCAGCAGCTTAAGGACAGGGGTAGGGGTCGGGGAGCTGTTTTTT
15 . TRBJ2-2 TRBD2 TRBV3-1/TRBV3-2 CASSQVQGGAGELFF TGTGCCAGCAGCCAAGTCCAGGGAGGGGCCGGGGAGCTGTTTTTT
13 . TRBJ1-2 TRBD1 TRBV10-3 CAISAIDRGGYTF TGTGCCATCAGCGCCATCGACAGGGGCGGCTACACCTTC
15 once TRBJ1-4 TRBD1 TRBV9 CASSPGGSFNEKLFF TGTGCCAGCAGCCCAGGGGGTAGTTTTAATGAAAAACTGTTTTTT
17 . TRBJ2-7 . TRBV11-2 CASSLLRIGGGHYEQYF TGTGCCAGCAGCTTACTCCGAATTGGGGGGGGACACTACGAGCAGTACTTC
15 . TRBJ1-6 . TRBV5-1 CASSLGTQGNSPLHF TGCGCCAGCAGCTTGGGCACACAGGGAAATTCACCCCTCCACTTT
14 . TRBJ2-5 . TRBV7-2 CASSPGTNEETQYF TGTGCCAGCAGCCCGGGGACAAATGAAGAGACCCAGTACTTC
15 . TRBJ2-5 . TRBV19 CASSPQGRARETQYF TGTGCCAGTAGTCCCCAGGGGAGGGCTCGGGAGACCCAGTACTTC